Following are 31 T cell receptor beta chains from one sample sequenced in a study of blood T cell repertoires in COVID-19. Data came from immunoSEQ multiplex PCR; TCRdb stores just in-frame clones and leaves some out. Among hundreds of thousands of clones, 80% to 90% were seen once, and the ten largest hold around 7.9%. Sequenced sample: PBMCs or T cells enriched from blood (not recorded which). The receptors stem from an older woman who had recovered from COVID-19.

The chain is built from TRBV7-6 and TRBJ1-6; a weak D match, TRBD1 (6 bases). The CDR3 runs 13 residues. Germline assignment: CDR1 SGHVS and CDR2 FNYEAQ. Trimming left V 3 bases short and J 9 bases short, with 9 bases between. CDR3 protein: CASSFTGFSPLHF. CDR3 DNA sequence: TGTGCCAGCAGCTTTACAGGGTTTTCACCCCTCCACTTT.

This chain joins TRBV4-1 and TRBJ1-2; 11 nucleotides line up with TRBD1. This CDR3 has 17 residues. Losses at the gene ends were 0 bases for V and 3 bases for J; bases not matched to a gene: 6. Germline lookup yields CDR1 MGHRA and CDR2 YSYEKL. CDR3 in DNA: TGCGCCAGCAGCCAAGATGCGGACAGGGGGCATGACTATGGCTACACCTTC. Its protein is CASSQDADRGHDYGYTF.

This chain's CDR3 is CASSRQGTYGYTF. CDR3 bases: TGTGCCAGCAGCCGACAGGGGACCTATGGCTACACCTTC. The genes are TRBV28 and TRBJ1-2, with 8 bases matching TRBD1. CDR1 MDHEN and CDR2 SYDVKM come from the germline V gene. The junction had 4 bases not matched to a gene; V was cut back by 6 bases and J by 4 bases. The CDR3 sequence is 13 residues long.

As DNA, the CDR3 is TGTGCCAGCAGCTCCGGGAGCTCCCTTAGCAATCAGCCCCAGCATTTT. Translating it yields CASSSGSSLSNQPQHF. The rearrangement uses TRBV3-1 (or the pseudogene TRBV3-2) and TRBJ1-5; D is uncertain. V was cut by 5 bases and J by 0 bases, with 14 bases left in between. The CDR3 covers 16 residues. Looked up from germline, CDR1 is LGHDT and CDR2 is YNNKEL (reference sequence).

The CDR3 spells CAWRFPLGTSGSRRGTDTQYF. For the CDR3, the DNA is TGTGCCTGGAGGTTCCCACTCGGGACTAGCGGGTCCCGGCGAGGCACAGATACGCAGTATTTT. The rearrangement links TRBV30 to TRBJ2-3; 12 bases are shared with TRBD2. From germline, CDR1 is GTSNPN and CDR2 SVGIG (reference sequence). The CDR3 contains 21 residues. V was pared by 3 bases and J by 1 base, with 20 bases of the junction left unmatched.

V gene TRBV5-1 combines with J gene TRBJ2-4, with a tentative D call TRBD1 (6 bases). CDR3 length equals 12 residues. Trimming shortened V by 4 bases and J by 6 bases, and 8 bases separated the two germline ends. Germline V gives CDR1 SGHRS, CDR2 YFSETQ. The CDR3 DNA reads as TGCGCCAGCAGCAAGGACAGAAACATTCAGTACTTC. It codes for CASSKDRNIQYF. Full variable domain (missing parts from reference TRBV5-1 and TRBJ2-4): KAGVTQTPRYLIKTRGQQVTLSCSPISGHRSVSWYQQTPGQGLQFLFEYFSETQRNKGNFPGRFSGRQFSNSRSEMNVSTLELGDSALYLCASSKDRNIQYFGAGTRLSVL.

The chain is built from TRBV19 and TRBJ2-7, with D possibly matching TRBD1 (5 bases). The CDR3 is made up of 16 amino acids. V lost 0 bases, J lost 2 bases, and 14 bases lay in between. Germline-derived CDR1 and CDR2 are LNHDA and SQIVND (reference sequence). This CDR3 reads CASSIDLPGSAYEQYF. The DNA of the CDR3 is TGTGCCAGTAGTATAGATCTGCCAGGGTCGGCCTACGAGCAGTACTTC.

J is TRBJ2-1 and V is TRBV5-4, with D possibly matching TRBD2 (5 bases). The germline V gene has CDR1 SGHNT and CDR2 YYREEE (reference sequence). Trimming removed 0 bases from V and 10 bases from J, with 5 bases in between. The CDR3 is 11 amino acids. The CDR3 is CASSLGGEQFF. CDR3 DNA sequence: TGTGCCAGCAGCTTGGGCGGGGAGCAGTTCTTC.

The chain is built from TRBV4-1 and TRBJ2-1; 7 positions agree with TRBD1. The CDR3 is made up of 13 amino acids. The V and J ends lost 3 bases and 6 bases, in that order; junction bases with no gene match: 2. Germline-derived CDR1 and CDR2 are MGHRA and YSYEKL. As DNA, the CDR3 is TGCGCCAGCAGCCATGCAGGGGGCAATGAGCAGTTCTTC. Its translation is CASSHAGGNEQFF.

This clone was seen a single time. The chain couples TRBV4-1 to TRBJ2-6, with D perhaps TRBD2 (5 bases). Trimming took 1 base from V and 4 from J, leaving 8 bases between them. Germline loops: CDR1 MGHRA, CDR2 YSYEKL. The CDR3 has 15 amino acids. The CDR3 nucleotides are TGCGCCAGCAGCCAAGGAGGGTTGGGGGCCAACGTCCTGACTTTC. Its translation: CASSQGGLGANVLTF.

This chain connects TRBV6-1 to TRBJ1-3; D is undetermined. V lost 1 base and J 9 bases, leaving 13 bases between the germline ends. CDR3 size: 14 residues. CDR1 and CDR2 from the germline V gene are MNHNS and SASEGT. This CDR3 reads CASSEDRRRVTIYF. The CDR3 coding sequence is TGTGCCAGCAGTGAAGACAGACGGCGAGTCACCATATATTTT.

CDR3 in DNA: TGTGCCAGCAGCCAATTCTCAGGGGGTCACAATCAGCCCCAGCATTTT. Residues: CASSQFSGGHNQPQHF. The chain recombines TRBV16 with TRBJ1-5; 7 positions agree with TRBD1. Germline V gives CDR1 KGHSY, CDR2 FQNENV. V shed 1 base, J shed 3 bases, and the junction held 6 bases outside the gene matches. There are 16 residues in the CDR3.

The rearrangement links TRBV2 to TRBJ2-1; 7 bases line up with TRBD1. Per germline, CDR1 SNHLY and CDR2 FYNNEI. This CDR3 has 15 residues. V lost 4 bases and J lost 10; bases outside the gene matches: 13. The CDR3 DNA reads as TGTGCCAGCAGTGTTAGGAACAGGGGATGGATGGAGCAGTTCTTC. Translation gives CASSVRNRGWMEQFF. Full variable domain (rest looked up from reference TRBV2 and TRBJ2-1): EPEVTQTPSHQVTQMGQEVILRCVPISNHLYFYWYRQILGQKVEFLVSFYNNEISEKSEIFDDQFSVERPDGSNFTLKIRSTKLEDSAMYFCASSVRNRGWMEQFFGPGTRLTVL.

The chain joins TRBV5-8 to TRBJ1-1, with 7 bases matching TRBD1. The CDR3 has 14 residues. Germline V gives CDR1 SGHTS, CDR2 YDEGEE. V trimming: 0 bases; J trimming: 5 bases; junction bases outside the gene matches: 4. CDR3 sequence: CASSLGQGKTEAFF. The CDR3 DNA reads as TGTGCCAGCAGCTTGGGACAGGGTAAAACTGAAGCTTTCTTT. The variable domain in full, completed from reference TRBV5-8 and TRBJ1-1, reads EAGVTQSPTHLIKTRGQQATLRCSPISGHTSVYWYQQALGLGLQFLLWYDEGEERNRGNFPPRFSGRQFPNYSSELNVNALELEDSALYLCASSLGQGKTEAFFGQGTRLTVV.

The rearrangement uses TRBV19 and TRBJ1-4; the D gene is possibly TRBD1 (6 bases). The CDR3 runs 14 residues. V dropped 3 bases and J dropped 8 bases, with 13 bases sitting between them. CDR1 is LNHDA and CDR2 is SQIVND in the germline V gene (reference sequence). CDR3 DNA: TGTGCCAGTAGTATTTGGGGGCTAAACGAAAAACTGTTTTTT. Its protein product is CASSIWGLNEKLFF.

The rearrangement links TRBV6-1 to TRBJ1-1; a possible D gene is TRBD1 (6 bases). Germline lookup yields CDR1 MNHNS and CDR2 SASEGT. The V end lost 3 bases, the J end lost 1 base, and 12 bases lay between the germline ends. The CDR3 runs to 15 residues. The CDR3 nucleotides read TGTGCCAGCAGTGATCAGGGGCTACAGAACACTGAAGCTTTCTTT. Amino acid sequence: CASSDQGLQNTEAFF.

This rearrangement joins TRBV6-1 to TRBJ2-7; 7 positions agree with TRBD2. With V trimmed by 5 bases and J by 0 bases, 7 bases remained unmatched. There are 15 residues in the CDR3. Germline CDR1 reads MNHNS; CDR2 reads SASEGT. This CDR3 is CASSLLARSSYEQYF. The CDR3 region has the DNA TGTGCCAGCAGTTTACTAGCGAGGAGCTCCTACGAGCAGTACTTC.

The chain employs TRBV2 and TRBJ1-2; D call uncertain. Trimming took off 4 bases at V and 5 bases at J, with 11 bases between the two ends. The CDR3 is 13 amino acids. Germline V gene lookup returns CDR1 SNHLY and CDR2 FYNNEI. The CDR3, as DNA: TGTGCCAGCAGTGGACATCTACCTTATGGCTACACCTTC. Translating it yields CASSGHLPYGYTF.

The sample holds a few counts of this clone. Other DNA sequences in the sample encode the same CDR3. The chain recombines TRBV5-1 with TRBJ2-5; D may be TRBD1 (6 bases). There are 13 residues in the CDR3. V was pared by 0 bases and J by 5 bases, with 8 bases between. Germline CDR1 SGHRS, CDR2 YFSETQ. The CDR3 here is CASSLGQGETQYF. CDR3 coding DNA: TGCGCCAGCAGCTTGGGTCAGGGGGAGACCCAGTACTTC. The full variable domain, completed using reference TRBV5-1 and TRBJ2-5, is KAGVTQTPRYLIKTRGQQVTLSCSPISGHRSVSWYQQTPGQGLQFLFEYFSETQRNKGNFPGRFSGRQFSNSRSEMNVSTLELGDSALYLCASSLGQGETQYFGPGTRLLVL.

The CDR3 sequence: CASSLRPGQGSDTQYF. CDR3 nucleotides: TGTGCCAGCAGTTTACGTCCGGGACAGGGGAGTGATACGCAGTATTTT. The genes are TRBV27 and TRBJ2-3, with 10 bases lining up with TRBD1. The CDR3 runs 16 residues. Germline V gives CDR1 MNHEY, CDR2 SMNVEV (reference sequence). V gave up 2 bases and J gave up 6 bases; unmatched junction bases: 8.

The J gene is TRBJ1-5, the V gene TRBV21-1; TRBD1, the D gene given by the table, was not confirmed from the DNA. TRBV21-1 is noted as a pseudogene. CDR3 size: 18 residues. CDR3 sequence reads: CASSKRRRDRGGNQPQHF. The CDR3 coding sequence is TGTGCCAGCAGCAAACGAAGGAGGGACAGGGGTGGCAATCAGCCCCAGCATTTT.

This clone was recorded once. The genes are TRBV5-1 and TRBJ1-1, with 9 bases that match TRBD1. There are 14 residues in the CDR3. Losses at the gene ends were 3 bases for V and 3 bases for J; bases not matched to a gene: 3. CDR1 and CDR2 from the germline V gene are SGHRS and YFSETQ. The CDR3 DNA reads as TGCGCCAGCAGCTCCGGGACAGGGTACACTGAAGCTTTCTTT. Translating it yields CASSSGTGYTEAFF.

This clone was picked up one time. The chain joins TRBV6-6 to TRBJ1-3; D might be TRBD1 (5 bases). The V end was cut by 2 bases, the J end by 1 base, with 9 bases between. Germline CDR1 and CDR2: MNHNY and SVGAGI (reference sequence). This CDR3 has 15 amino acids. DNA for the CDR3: TGTGCCAGCAGTTACACCGGGGGGTCTGGAAACACCATATATTTT. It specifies CASSYTGGSGNTIYF.

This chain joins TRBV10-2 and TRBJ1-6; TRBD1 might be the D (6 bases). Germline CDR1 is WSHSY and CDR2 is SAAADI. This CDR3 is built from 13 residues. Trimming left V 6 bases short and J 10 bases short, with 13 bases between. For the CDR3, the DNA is TGCGCCAGCAGACAGGGATTAGGGTCACCCCTCCACTTT. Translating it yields CASRQGLGSPLHF.

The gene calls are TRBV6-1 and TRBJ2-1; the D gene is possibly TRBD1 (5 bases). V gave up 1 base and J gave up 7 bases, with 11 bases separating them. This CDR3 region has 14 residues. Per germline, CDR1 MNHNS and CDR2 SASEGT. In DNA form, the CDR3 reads TGTGCCAGCAGTGAAGAGGGGTTCAGGAATGAGCAGTTCTTC. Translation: CASSEEGFRNEQFF.

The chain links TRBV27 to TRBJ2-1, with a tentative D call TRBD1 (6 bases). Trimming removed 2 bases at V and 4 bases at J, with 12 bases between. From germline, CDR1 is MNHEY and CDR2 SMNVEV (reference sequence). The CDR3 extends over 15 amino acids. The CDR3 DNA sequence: TGTGCCAGCAGTTTAGCCGGGACACCATACAATGAGCAGTTCTTC. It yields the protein CASSLAGTPYNEQFF.

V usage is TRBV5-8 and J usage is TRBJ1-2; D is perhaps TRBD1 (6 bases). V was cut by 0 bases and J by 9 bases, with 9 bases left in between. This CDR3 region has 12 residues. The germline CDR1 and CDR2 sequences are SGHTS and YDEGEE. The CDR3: CASSLGTASYTF. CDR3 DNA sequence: TGTGCCAGCAGCTTGGGGACAGCCAGCTACACCTTC.

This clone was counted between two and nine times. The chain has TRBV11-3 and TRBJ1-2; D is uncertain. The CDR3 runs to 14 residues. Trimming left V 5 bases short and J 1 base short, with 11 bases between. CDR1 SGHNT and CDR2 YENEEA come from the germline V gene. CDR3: CASSPRRFNYGYTF. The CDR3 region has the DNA TGTGCCAGCAGCCCACGGAGGTTTAACTATGGCTACACCTTC. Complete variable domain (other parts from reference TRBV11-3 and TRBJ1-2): EAGVVQSPRYKIIEKKQPVAFWCNPISGHNTLYWYLQNLGQGPELLIRYENEEAVDDSQLPKDRFSAERLKGVDSTLKIQPAELGDSAVYLCASSPRRFNYGYTFGSGTRLTVV.

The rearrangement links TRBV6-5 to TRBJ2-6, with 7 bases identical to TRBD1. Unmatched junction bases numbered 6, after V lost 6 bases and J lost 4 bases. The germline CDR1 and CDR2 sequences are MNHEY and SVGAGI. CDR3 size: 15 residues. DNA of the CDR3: TGTGCCAGCAGCTTGACAGGGACCGGGGCCAACGTCCTGACTTTC. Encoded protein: CASSLTGTGANVLTF.

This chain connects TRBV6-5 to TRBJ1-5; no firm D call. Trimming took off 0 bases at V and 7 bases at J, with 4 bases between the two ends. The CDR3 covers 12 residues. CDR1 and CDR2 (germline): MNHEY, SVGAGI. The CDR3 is CASSYSSQPQHF. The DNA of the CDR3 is TGTGCCAGCAGTTACTCCTCCCAGCCCCAGCATTTT.

The CDR3 DNA follows: TGTGCCAGCAGAGCTCGACACAGCTCTGGAAACACCATATATTTT. Amino acids: CASRARHSSGNTIYF. The rearrangement uses TRBV7-6 and TRBJ1-3; D gene uncertain. CDR1 and CDR2 from the germline V gene are SGHVS and FNYEAQ. The CDR3 consists of 15 residues. Trimming pared 6 bases from V and 0 bases from J, leaving 12 bases between.